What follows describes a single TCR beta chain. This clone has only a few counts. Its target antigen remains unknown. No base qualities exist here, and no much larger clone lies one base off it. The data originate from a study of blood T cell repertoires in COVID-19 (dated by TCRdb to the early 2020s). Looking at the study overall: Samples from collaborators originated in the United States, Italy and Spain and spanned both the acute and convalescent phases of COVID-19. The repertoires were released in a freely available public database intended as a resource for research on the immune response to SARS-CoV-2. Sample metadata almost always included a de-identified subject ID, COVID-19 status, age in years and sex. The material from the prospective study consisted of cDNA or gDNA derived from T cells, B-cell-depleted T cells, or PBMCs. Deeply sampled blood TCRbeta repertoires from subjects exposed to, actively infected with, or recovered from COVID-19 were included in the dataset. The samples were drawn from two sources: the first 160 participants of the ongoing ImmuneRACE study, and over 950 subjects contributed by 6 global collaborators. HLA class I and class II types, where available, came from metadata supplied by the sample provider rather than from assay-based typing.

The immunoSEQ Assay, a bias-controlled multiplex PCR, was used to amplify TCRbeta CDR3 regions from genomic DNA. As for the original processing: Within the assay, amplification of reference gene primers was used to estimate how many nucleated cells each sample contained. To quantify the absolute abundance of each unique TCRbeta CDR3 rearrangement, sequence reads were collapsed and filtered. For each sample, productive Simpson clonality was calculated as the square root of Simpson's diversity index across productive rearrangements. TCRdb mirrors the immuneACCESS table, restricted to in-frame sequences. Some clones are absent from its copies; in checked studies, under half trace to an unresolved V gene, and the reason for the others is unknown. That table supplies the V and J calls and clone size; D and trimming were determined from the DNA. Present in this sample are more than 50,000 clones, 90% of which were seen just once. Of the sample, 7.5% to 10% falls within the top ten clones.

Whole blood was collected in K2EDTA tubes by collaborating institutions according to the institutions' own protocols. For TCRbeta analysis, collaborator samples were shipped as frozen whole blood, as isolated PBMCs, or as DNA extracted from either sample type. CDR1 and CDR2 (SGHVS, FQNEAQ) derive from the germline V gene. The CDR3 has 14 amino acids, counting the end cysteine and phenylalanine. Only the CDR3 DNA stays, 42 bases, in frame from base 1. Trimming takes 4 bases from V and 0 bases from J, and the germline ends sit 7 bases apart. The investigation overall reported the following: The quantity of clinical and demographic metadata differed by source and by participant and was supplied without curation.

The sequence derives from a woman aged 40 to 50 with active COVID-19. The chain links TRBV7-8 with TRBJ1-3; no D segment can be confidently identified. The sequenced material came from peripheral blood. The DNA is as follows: TGTGCCAGCAGCTCCTCCCTCTCTGGAAACACCATATATTTT. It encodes CASSSSLSGNTIYF. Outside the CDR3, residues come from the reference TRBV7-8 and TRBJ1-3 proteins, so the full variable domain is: GAGVSQSPRYKVAKRGQDVALRCDPISGHVSLFWYQQALGQGPEFLTYFQNEAQLDKSGLPSDRFFAERPEGSVSTLKIQRTQQEDSAVYLCASSSSLSGNTIYFGEGSWLTVV.